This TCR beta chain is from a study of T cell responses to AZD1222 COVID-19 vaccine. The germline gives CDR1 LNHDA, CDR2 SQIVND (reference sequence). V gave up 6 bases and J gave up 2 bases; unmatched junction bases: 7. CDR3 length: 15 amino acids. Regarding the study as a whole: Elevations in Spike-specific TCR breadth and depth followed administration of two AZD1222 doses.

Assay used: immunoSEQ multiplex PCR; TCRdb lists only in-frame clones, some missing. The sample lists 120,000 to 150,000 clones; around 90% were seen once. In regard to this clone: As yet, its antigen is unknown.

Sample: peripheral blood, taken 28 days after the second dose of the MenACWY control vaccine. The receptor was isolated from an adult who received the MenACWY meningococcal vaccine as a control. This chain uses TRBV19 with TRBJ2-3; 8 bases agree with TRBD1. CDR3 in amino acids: CASRSGQGTTDTQYF. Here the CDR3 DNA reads TGTGCCAGTAGATCCGGACAGGGTACCACAGATACGCAGTATTTT.